The sample holds a few counts of the clone carrying this TCR beta chain. The antigen is undetermined. These data are taken from a study of regulatory T cells in long-lasting Graves disease. Looking at the study overall: Antithyroid drug use was under 3 months in newly diagnosed Graves' patients. Study findings and constraints: Newly diagnosed disease favored TRBV20-1 and TRBJ2-1 over persistent disease.

Indicated time point: newly diagnosed GD, antithyroid drugs for less than 3 months. There was RNA extracted from PBMCs, and the TCR library was made from it. HTBI primers from iRepertoire and Arm-PCR of CDR3 regions yielded the TCR beta libraries. TCRdb redid the calling of the multiplex PCR reads with MiXCR, one entry per CDR3 protein. The profile shows some 560,000 distinct CDR3 sequences, about 16% of them singletons. CDR3 size: 14 residues. Germline lookup yields CDR1 SGHDN and CDR2 FVKESK. Deletions cut 4 bases from V and 1 base from J, with 10 bases between. This sample also appeared in a second study, on T cells in Graves' hyperthyroidism and ophthalmopathy. Per that study: HTBI primers were employed in a first-round RT-PCR of the TCR CDR3. The authors' 13 V-J model separated ophthalmopathy from stable hyperthyroidism.

The sequencing used peripheral blood mononuclear cells (PBMCs), collected at new diagnosis, from a patient treated with antithyroid drugs. This receptor was obtained from a woman aged 40-60 years with Graves disease. The chain uses TRBV14 and TRBJ1-1, with D uncertain. CDR3 loop: CASSPRWGNTEAFF. In DNA form, the CDR3 reads TGTGCCAGCAGCCCGCGGTGGGGGAACACTGAAGCTTTCTTT. Filled out from reference TRBV14 and TRBJ1-1, the complete variable domain reads EAGVTQFPSHSVIEKGQTVTLRCDPISGHDNLYWYRRVMGKEIKFLLHFVKESKQDESGMPNNRFLAERTGGTYSTLKVQPAELEDSGVYFCASSPRWGNTEAFFGQGTRLTVV.